This T cell receptor (beta chain) was captured in a study of cytomegalovirus exposure and HLA in healthy donors. Assay used: immunoSEQ multiplex PCR; TCRdb lists only in-frame clones, some missing. The sample lists 250,000 or so clones, more than 75% seen once, with 9.5% to 15% in the top ten. General study findings and limits: In vitro checks showed that a few CMV-associated chains really do target CMV antigens. Reports showed the classifier diagnosing cytomegalovirus status with high specificity and sensitivity.

Concerning this clone: As yet, its antigen is unknown.

Per germline, CDR1 MRHNA and CDR2 SNTAGT. Trimming took 2 bases from V and 4 from J; bases not matched to a gene: 16. This CDR3 has 20 residues. The chain couples TRBV6-4 to TRBJ2-6, with 8 bases fitting TRBD1. The sequence was obtained from a man aged 18 to 30 in good health and CMV-seropositive. Sample: PBMCs. Here the CDR3 DNA reads TGTGCCAGCAGTGACCGTTATGAGACAGGGGTAGGGGTCGGGGCCAACGTCCTGACTTTC. Protein product: CASSDRYETGVGVGANVLTF.